The rows below give T cell receptor beta chains drawn from one sample of a study of T cell repertoires in cytomegalovirus infection. From the reads, TCRdb called clonotypes with MiXCR, one entry per CDR3 protein. The sample comprises roughly 600,000 distinct CDR3 sequences, 24% of which are singletons, and around 8% rests with the top ten. The material sequenced was CD8+ T cells from PBMCs. These receptors came from a human donor in good health (CMV status not recorded). Some clones in this sample may be carry-over from other donors' samples. Both conserved end residues are part of each CDR3. D genes are given only for firm matches. The listing skips clone size in some rows; elsewhere it reads once, few, many or a size class.

CDR3 protein	CDR3 DNA	D gene	clone size	J gene	V gene
CASSYSIQIEAFF	TGTGCCAGCAGTTACTCGATCCAGATTGAAGCTTTCTTT	.	.	TRBJ1-1	TRBV6-8
CASSLSTETEAFF	TGTGCCAGCAGCCTAAGCACGGAGACTGAAGCTTTCTTT	.	few	TRBJ1-1	TRBV11-1
CASIGLAGPDYNGEQFF	TGTGCCAGCATCGGGCTAGCGGGACCCGACTACAACGGTGAGCAGTTCTTC	TRBD2	.	TRBJ2-1	TRBV28
CSARDFRGSNQPQHF	TGCAGTGCTAGAGATTTCAGGGGGAGCAATCAGCCCCAGCATTTT	TRBD1	.	TRBJ1-5	TRBV20-1
CRAAGLSYNEQFF	TGCAGGGCGGCAGGGCTCTCCTACAATGAGCAGTTCTTC	.	few	TRBJ2-1	TRBV29-1
CASSSELAGEEEQYF	TGTGCCAGCAGCTCGGAACTAGCGGGGGAGGAAGAGCAGTACTTC	TRBD2	.	TRBJ2-7	TRBV5-6
CASSESPGTPFLSGNSPLHF	TGTGCCAGCAGTGAATCACCCGGGACTCCCTTCCTTTCAGGAAATTCACCCCTCCACTTT	.	.	TRBJ1-6	TRBV2
CAISITGNINNEQFF	TGTGCCATCAGCATTACAGGGAACATTAACAATGAGCAGTTCTTC	.	few	TRBJ2-1	TRBV10-3
CASSLRRIGSEAFF	TGTGCCAGCAGCTTACGAAGGATTGGGTCTGAAGCTTTCTTT	.	.	TRBJ1-1	TRBV5-6
CASSRGPYQPQHF	TGTGCCAGCAGCCGCGGCCCCTATCAGCCCCAGCATTTT	.	.	TRBJ1-5	TRBV11-1
CSVEEGSNNEQFF	TGCAGCGTTGAAGAGGGCAGTAACAATGAGCAGTTCTTC	.	.	TRBJ2-1	TRBV29-1
CSARDQVRGGYEQYF	TGCAGTGCTAGAGATCAAGTGCGGGGGGGCTACGAGCAGTACTTC	TRBD2	.	TRBJ2-7	TRBV20-1
CSVEGSRGWDTQYF	TGCAGCGTTGAAGGGTCCCGGGGGTGGGATACGCAGTATTTT	.	.	TRBJ2-3	TRBV29-1
CASSSDLGHLKETQYF	TGTGCCAGCAGCTCTGATTTGGGGCACCTTAAAGAGACCCAGTACTTC	.	many	TRBJ2-5	TRBV12-3/TRBV12-4
CASTVYVNTGELFF	TGTGCCAGCACCGTCTACGTGAACACCGGGGAGCTGTTTTTT	.	.	TRBJ2-2	TRBV6-2/TRBV6-3
CASSYVQNTGELFF	TGTGCCAGCAGTTACGTCCAGAACACCGGGGAGCTGTTTTTT	.	many	TRBJ2-2	TRBV6-1
CASSLQGAAIHAEAFF	TGTGCCAGCAGCTTACAGGGGGCCGCTATCCACGCTGAAGCTTTCTTT	TRBD1	.	TRBJ1-1	TRBV6-5
CSATPKKREGIGYTF	TGCAGTGCCACTCCCAAAAAGAGGGAGGGGATTGGCTACACCTTC	.	few	TRBJ1-2	TRBV20-1
CASSYTWGAGGWRETQYF	TGTGCCAGCAGTTACACCTGGGGAGCGGGGGGGTGGAGAGAGACCCAGTACTTC	TRBD2	few	TRBJ2-5	TRBV6-5
CASSFGTWGGTEAFF	TGTGCCAGCAGTTTCGGGACATGGGGGGGCACTGAAGCTTTCTTT	.	.	TRBJ1-1	TRBV6-5
CATSSGGSYNEQFF	TGTGCCACTTCGTCCGGGGGGTCCTACAATGAGCAGTTCTTC	TRBD2	.	TRBJ2-1	TRBV7-9
CAFTGTGTMNTEAFF	TGTGCCTTCACCGGGACAGGGACTATGAACACTGAAGCTTTCTTT	TRBD1	once	TRBJ1-1	TRBV5-6
CASSQVPILGRGTGEQFF	TGCGCCAGCAGCCAAGTACCTATTCTGGGCAGGGGGACGGGTGAGCAGTTCTTC	TRBD1	.	TRBJ2-1	TRBV4-3
CASSPRTGGLGTFF	TGTGCCAGCAGTCCACGGACAGGGGGCCTAGGAACTTTCTTT	TRBD1	.	TRBJ1-1	TRBV28
CASGYAGLNEQYF	TGTGCTAGTGGTTACGCAGGGCTCAACGAGCAGTACTTC	.	.	TRBJ2-7	TRBV12-5
CAIRMRPGTSGGPINPDTQYF	TGTGCCATCAGGATGAGACCCGGGACTAGCGGGGGGCCGATTAACCCAGATACGCAGTATTTT	TRBD2	few	TRBJ2-3	TRBV10-3
CSVVMTGGYTF	TGCAGCGTTGTCATGACTGGTGGCTACACCTTC	.	few	TRBJ1-2	TRBV29-1
CASSYNGGNIQRDEQFF	TGTGCCAGCAGTTACAACGGGGGGAATATCCAAAGGGATGAGCAGTTCTTC	TRBD2	few	TRBJ2-1	TRBV6-2/TRBV6-3
CASSGGPEQFF	TGTGCCAGCAGCGGTGGGCCTGAGCAGTTCTTC	.	.	TRBJ2-1	TRBV7-9
CASSERAGAAEKLFF	TGTGCCAGCAGTGAAAGGGCGGGGGCAGCCGAAAAACTGTTTTTT	.	few	TRBJ1-4	TRBV25-1
CASSYDYGYTF	TGTGCCAGCAGTTACGACTATGGCTACACCTTC	.	few	TRBJ1-2	TRBV28
CSVEIRHEQYF	TGCAGCGTTGAAATTCGCCACGAGCAGTACTTC	.	few	TRBJ2-7	TRBV29-1
CSVRTGGANSPLHF	TGCAGCGTCCGGACAGGGGGCGCAAATTCACCCCTCCACTTT	TRBD1	.	TRBJ1-6	TRBV29-1
CASSVGSIGSSYNEQFF	TGTGCCAGCAGCGTAGGATCGATCGGGAGCTCCTACAATGAGCAGTTCTTC	.	few	TRBJ2-1	TRBV6-5
CAISETQAYEQYF	TGTGCCATCAGTGAAACGCAGGCCTACGAGCAGTACTTC	.	few	TRBJ2-7	TRBV10-3
CSVDFPGTGGPIDTF	TGCAGCGTTGATTTCCCCGGGACAGGGGGCCCAATCGACACCTTC	TRBD1	.	TRBJ1-2	TRBV29-1
CATSDLRRDTGELFF	TGTGCCACCAGTGATTTGCGGAGGGACACCGGGGAGCTGTTTTTT	.	.	TRBJ2-2	TRBV24-1
CASSRTGQEPQHF	TGTGCCAGCAGCCGGACAGGGCAAGAGCCCCAGCATTTT	TRBD1	.	TRBJ1-5	TRBV28
CASSPGVGSYNEQFF	TGTGCCAGCAGCCCTGGCGTTGGGTCCTACAATGAGCAGTTCTTC	.	.	TRBJ2-1	TRBV7-9
CASGLTGDPLEQYF	TGTGCTAGTGGTTTGACAGGGGACCCCCTCGAGCAGTACTTC	TRBD1	many	TRBJ2-7	TRBV12-5
CSARPGQGYYNEQFF	TGCAGTGCTAGACCGGGACAGGGCTACTACAATGAGCAGTTCTTC	TRBD1	.	TRBJ2-1	TRBV20-1
CASSVATGGRYGYTF	TGTGCCAGCAGCGTAGCAACAGGGGGACGATATGGCTACACCTTC	TRBD1	few	TRBJ1-2	TRBV9
CASSYHGPPEQFF	TGTGCCAGCAGCTATCACGGTCCTCCTGAGCAGTTCTTC	.	few	TRBJ2-1	TRBV7-8
CASSFLPTPGNTIYF	TGTGCCAGCAGTTTTCTTCCCACACCGGGAAACACCATATATTTT	.	.	TRBJ1-3	TRBV28
CASSLDLGQGEVVGEQFF	TGTGCCAGCAGCTTAGATTTGGGACAGGGGGAGGTCGTGGGTGAGCAGTTCTTC	TRBD1	once	TRBJ2-1	TRBV11-3
CAISEQGATNEKLFF	TGTGCCATCAGTGAACAGGGTGCAACTAATGAAAAACTGTTTTTT	.	few	TRBJ1-4	TRBV10-3
CASSYSLETEAFF	TGTGCCAGCAGTTACTCATTGGAGACTGAAGCTTTCTTT	.	many	TRBJ1-1	TRBV6-5
CSVEDLAPRAHEQFF	TGCAGCGTTGAAGATTTGGCTCCCAGGGCCCATGAGCAGTTCTTC	.	.	TRBJ2-1	TRBV29-1
CANSYSLIRGPYNGGYTF	TGTGCCAACAGTTACTCGTTAATCAGGGGTCCCTATAATGGTGGCTACACCTTC	.	.	TRBJ1-2	TRBV6-5
CASRKGTGPGFYSPLHF	TGTGCCAGCAGAAAAGGAACAGGGCCTGGTTTTTATTCACCCCTCCACTTT	.	.	TRBJ1-6	TRBV14
CASSQSDIQYF	TGTGCCAGCTCCCAGTCGGACATTCAGTACTTC	.	.	TRBJ2-4	TRBV6-1
CASSSPGAGNYNEQFF	TGTGCCAGCAGCTCCCCGGGAGCGGGGAACTACAATGAGCAGTTCTTC	TRBD2	.	TRBJ2-1	TRBV11-2
CASSYESPNTGELFF	TGTGCCAGCAGCTATGAATCTCCGAACACCGGGGAGCTGTTTTTT	.	.	TRBJ2-2	TRBV5-4
CASSLLAGWPDEQFF	TGTGCCAGCAGTTTACTAGCGGGGTGGCCGGATGAGCAGTTCTTC	TRBD2	many	TRBJ2-1	TRBV12-3/TRBV12-4